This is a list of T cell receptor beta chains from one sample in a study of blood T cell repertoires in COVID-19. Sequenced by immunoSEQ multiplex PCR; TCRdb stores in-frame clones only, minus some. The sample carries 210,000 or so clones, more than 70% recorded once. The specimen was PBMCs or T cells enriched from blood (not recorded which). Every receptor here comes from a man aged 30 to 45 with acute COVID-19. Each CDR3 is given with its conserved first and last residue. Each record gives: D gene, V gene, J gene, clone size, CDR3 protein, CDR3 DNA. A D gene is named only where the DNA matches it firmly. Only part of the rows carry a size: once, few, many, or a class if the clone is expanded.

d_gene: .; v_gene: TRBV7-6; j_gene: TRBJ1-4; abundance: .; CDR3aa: CASSARGPLNEKLFF; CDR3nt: TGTGCCAGCAGCGCAAGGGGCCCCCTTAATGAAAAACTGTTTTTT
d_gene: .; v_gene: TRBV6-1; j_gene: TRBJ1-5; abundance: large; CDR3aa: CASSEGTAWGEFGNQPQHF; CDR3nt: TGTGCCAGCAGTGAAGGGACAGCTTGGGGCGAATTTGGCAATCAGCCCCAGCATTTT
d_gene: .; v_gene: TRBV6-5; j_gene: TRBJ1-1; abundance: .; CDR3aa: CASSSQQGTEAFF; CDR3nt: TGTGCCAGCAGTTCCCAACAGGGAACTGAAGCTTTCTTT
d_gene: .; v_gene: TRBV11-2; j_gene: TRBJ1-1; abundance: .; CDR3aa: CASSPSGRTEAFF; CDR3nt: TGTGCCAGCAGCCCCTCCGGGAGGACTGAAGCTTTCTTT
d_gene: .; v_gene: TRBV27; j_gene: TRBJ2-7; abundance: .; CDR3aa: CASSLRPAYEQYF; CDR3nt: TGTGCCAGCAGTTTGCGGCCTGCCTACGAGCAGTACTTC
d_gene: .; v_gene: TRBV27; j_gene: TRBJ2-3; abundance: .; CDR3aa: CASSILSGTPNTQYF; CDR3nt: TGTGCCAGCAGCATATTATCCGGGACTCCAAATACGCAGTATTTT
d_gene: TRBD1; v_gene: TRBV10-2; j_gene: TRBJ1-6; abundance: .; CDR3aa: CASSEDRVTSPLHF; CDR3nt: TGCGCCAGCAGTGAGGACAGGGTCACTTCACCCCTCCACTTT
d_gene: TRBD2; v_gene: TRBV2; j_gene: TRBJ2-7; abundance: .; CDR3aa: CASSELFPSGGTLGGAYEQYF; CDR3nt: TGTGCCAGCAGTGAACTGTTCCCTAGCGGGGGGACCCTAGGGGGAGCCTACGAGCAGTACTTC
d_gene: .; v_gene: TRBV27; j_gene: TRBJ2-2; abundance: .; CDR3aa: CATRDSLTGELFF; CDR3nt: TGTGCCACGCGGGACAGCCTCACCGGGGAGCTGTTTTTT
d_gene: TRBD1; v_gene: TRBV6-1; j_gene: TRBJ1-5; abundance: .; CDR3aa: CASSEDRVFVNQPQHF; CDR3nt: TGTGCCAGCAGTGAGGACAGGGTGTTTGTCAATCAGCCCCAGCATTTT
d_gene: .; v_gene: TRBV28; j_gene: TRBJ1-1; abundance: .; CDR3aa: CASSSGQSMNTEAFF; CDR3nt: TGTGCCAGCAGTTCCGGACAGTCGATGAACACTGAAGCTTTCTTT
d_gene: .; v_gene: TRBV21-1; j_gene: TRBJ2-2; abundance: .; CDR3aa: CASSKVFDRVSGAGELFF; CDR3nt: TGTGCCAGCAGCAAAGTTTTTGACAGGGTATCGGGGGCCGGGGAGCTGTTTTTT
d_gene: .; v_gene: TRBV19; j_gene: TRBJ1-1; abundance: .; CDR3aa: CASSILRGTEAFF; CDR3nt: TGTGCCAGTAGTATCCTAAGGGGGACTGAAGCTTTCTTT
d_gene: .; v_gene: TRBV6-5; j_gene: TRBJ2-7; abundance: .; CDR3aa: CASFHGGSYYEQYF; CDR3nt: TGTGCCAGCTTCCACGGGGGAAGTTATTACGAGCAGTACTTC
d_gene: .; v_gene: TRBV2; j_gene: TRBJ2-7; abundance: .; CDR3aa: CASMKEVSYEQYF; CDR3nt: TGTGCCAGCATGAAGGAGGTATCCTACGAGCAGTACTTC
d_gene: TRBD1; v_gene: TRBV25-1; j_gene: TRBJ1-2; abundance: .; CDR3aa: CASSEGQAYGYTF; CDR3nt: TGTGCCAGCAGCGAGGGACAGGCCTATGGCTACACCTTC
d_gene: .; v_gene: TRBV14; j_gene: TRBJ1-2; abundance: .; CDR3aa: CASSQEETRLSYGYTF; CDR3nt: TGTGCCAGCAGCCAAGAGGAGACGAGGTTGAGCTATGGCTACACCTTC
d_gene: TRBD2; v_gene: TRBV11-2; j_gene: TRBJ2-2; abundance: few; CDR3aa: CASSPTSGATHTGELFF; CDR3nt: TGTGCCAGCAGCCCGACTAGCGGAGCAACCCACACCGGGGAGCTGTTTTTT
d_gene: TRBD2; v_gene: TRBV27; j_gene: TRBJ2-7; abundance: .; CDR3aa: CASNPWGGAYEQYF; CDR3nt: TGTGCCAGCAACCCGTGGGGGGGAGCCTACGAGCAGTACTTC
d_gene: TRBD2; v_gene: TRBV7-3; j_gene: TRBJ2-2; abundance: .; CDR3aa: CASSFSGGLNTGELFF; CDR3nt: TGTGCCAGCAGCTTCTCCGGGGGGTTGAACACCGGGGAGCTGTTTTTT
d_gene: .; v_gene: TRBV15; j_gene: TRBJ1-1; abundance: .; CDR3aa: CATSRDRDMGAFF; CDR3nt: TGTGCCACCAGCAGAGATCGGGACATGGGAGCTTTCTTT
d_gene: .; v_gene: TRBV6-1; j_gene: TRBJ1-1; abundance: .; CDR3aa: CASSDELIARGAFF; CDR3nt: TGTGCCAGCAGTGATGAACTCATCGCCCGAGGAGCTTTCTTT
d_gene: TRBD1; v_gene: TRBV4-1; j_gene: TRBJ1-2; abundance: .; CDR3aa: CASSQDRGRLWGYGYTF; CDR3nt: TGCGCCAGCAGCCAAGATAGGGGGCGGTTGTGGGGCTATGGCTACACCTTC
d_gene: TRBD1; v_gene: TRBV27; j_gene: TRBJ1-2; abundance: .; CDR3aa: CASTLSGTGSNGYTF; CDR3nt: TGTGCCAGCACCTTAAGTGGGACAGGGTCTAATGGCTACACCTTC
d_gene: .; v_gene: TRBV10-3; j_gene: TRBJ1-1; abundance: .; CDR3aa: CAISESRAMNTEAFF; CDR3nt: TGTGCCATCAGTGAGTCGAGGGCAATGAACACTGAAGCTTTCTTT
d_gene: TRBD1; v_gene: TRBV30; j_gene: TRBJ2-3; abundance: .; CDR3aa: CAWGSGQGADTQYF; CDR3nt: TGTGCCTGGGGATCGGGACAGGGCGCAGATACGCAGTATTTT
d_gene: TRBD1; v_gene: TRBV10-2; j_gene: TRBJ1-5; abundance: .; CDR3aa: CASRTGWDQPQHF; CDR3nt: TGCGCCAGCAGGACAGGGTGGGATCAGCCCCAGCATTTT
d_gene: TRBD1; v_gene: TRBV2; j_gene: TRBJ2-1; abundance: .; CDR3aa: CASSHPGQGFGYNEQFF; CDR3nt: TGTGCCAGCAGTCATCCGGGACAGGGTTTCGGCTACAATGAGCAGTTCTTC
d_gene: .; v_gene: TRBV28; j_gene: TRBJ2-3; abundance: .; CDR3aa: CASSTGQLTDTQYF; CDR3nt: TGTGCCAGCAGTACGGGACAACTCACAGATACGCAGTATTTT
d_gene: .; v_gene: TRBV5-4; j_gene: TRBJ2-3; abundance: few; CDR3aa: CASSLVRGSTDTQYF; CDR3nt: TGTGCCAGCAGCTTGGTTCGGGGGAGCACAGATACGCAGTATTTT
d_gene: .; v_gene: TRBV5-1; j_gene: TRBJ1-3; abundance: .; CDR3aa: CASSLTTATSSSGNTIYF; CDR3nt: TGCGCCAGCAGCTTGACAACAGCCACTTCGAGCTCTGGAAACACCATATATTTT
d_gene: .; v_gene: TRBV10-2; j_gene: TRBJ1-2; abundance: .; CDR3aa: CASSDGVMGAYGYTF; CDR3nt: TGCGCCAGCAGTGATGGTGTAATGGGAGCCTATGGCTACACCTTC
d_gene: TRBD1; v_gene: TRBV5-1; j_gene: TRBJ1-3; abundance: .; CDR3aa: CASSAGQGMSGNTIYF; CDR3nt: TGCGCCAGCAGCGCGGGACAGGGCATGTCTGGAAACACCATATATTTT
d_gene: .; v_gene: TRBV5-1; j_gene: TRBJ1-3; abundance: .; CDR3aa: CASSSEGGAAGNTIYF; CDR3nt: TGCGCCAGCAGCTCCGAGGGAGGGGCGGCTGGAAACACCATATATTTT
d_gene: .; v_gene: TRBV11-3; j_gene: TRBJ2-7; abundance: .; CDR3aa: CASSLTTASYEQYF; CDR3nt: TGTGCCAGCAGCTTGACGACAGCATCCTACGAGCAGTACTTC
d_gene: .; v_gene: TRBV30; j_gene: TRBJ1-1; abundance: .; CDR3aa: CAWSFAQALTTRAFF; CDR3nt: TGTGCCTGGAGTTTTGCACAGGCCTTGACGACCCGAGCTTTCTTT
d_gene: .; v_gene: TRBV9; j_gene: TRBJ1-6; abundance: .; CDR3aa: CASSTSQSYNSPLHF; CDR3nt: TGTGCCAGCAGCACATCACAGAGCTATAATTCACCCCTCCACTTT
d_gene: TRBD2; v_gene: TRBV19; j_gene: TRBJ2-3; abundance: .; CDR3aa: CASSSSGGVDTQYF; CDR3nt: TGTGCCAGTAGTTCTAGCGGGGGGGTTGATACGCAGTATTTT
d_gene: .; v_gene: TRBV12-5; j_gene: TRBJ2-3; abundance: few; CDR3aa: CASCVSGGTDTQYF; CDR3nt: TGTGCTAGCTGCGTATCCGGAGGCACAGATACGCAGTATTTT
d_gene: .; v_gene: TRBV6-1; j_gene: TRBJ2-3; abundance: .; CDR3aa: CASSEGGALSRFGTDTQYF; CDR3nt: TGTGCCAGCAGTGAGGGGGGGGCGCTGTCCCGGTTTGGCACAGATACGCAGTATTTT
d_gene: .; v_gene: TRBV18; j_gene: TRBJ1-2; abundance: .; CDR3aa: CASSPPSTASYGYTF; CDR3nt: TGTGCCAGCTCACCACCGTCGACAGCTTCCTATGGCTACACCTTC
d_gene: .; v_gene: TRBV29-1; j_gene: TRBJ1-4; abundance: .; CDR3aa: CSVGRDGEKLFF; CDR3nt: TGCAGCGTTGGGAGGGACGGTGAAAAACTGTTTTTT
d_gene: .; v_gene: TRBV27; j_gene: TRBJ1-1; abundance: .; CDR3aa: CASSLFPVGNTEAFF; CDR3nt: TGTGCCAGCAGTTTATTCCCGGTCGGGAACACTGAAGCTTTCTTT
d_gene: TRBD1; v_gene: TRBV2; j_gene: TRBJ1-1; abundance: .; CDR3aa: CASSEGGTGVLAEAFF; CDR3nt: TGTGCCAGCAGTGAGGGCGGGACAGGGGTCCTCGCTGAAGCTTTCTTT
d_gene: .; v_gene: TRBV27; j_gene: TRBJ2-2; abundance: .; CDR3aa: CASRRGANTGELFF; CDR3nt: TGTGCCAGCAGGCGGGGTGCGAACACCGGGGAGCTGTTTTTT
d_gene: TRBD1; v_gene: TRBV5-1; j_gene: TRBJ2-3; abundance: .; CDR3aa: CASGETGSWGDTQYF; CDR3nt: TGCGCCAGCGGCGAGACAGGGTCCTGGGGAGATACGCAGTATTTT
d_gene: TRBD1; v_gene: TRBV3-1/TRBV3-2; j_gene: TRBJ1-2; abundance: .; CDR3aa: CASSQPGQGRYGYTF; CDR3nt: TGTGCCAGCAGCCAACCCGGACAGGGGCGTTATGGCTACACCTTC
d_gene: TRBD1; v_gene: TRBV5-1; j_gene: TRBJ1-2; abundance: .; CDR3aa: CASSAVGGQGVSSYGYTF; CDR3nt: TGCGCCAGCAGCGCCGTCGGGGGACAGGGGGTTTCTAGCTATGGCTACACCTTC
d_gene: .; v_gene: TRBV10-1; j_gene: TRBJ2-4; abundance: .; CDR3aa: CASSEGVGSIQYF; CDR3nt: TGCGCCAGCAGTGAAGGCGTTGGGAGCATTCAGTACTTC
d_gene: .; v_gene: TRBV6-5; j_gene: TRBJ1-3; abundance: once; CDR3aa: CASSRLGVGGNTIYF; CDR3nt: TGTGCCAGCAGTCGACTCGGGGTGGGCGGAAACACCATATATTTT
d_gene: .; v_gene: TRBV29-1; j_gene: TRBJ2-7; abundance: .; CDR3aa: CSVELGVTSYEQYF; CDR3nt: TGCAGCGTTGAATTAGGAGTTACTTCCTACGAGCAGTACTTC
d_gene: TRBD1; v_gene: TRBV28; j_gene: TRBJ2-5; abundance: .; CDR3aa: CASSLVWTGWQETQYF; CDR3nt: TGTGCCAGCAGTTTAGTTTGGACAGGGTGGCAAGAGACCCAGTACTTC
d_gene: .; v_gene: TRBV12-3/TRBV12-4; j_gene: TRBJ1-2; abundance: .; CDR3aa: CASSPRAEGGYTF; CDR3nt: TGTGCCAGCAGTCCCCGGGCCGAGGGTGGCTACACCTTC
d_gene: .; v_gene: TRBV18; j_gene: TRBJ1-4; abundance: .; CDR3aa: CASSPPGNEKLFF; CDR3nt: TGTGCCAGCTCACCCCCGGGTAATGAAAAACTGTTTTTT
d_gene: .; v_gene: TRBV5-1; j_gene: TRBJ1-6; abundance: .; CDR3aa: CASSYRAPGDHNSPLHF; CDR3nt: TGCGCCAGCAGCTACCGCGCTCCGGGGGACCATAATTCACCCCTCCACTTT